This entry lists 11 T cell receptor beta chains sequenced from one sample in a study of monozygotic twins with inflammatory bowel disease. TCRdb processed the 5' RACE reads again and assigns one entry to each CDR3 protein, with no DNA. The data show fewer than 200,000 distinct CDR3 sequences, and the top ten clones hold 2% to 3%. The sequenced sample was blood. The receptors were gathered from a human donor with ulcerative colitis or Crohn's disease, or a healthy co-twin of an affected twin (not recorded which).

The chain employs TRBV20-1 and TRBJ1-2. Germline-derived CDR1 and CDR2 are DFQATT and SNEGSKA (reference sequence). The CDR3 contains 15 residues. The CDR3 loop is CSARPPGTPRNGYTF.

The rearrangement links TRBV7-2 to TRBJ2-3; TCRdb's assignment of TRBD1 cannot be checked, as there is no DNA. Germline CDR1 SGHTA, CDR2 FQGNSA. The length of the CDR3 is 15 residues. The CDR3 loop is CASSLGAGALDTQYF.

The rearrangement uses TRBV6-5 and TRBJ2-2; absent DNA, TCRdb's TRBD1 call cannot be checked. This CDR3 is 14 amino acids long. Germline assignment: CDR1 MNHEY and CDR2 SVGAGI. This CDR3 reads CASSQPQNPGELFF.

The V and J genes are TRBV29-1 and TRBJ1-4; absent DNA, TCRdb's TRBD1 call cannot be checked. Germline CDR1 and CDR2: SQVTM and ANQGSEA. This CDR3 has 14 amino acids. The CDR3 reads CSVDRTGEKEKLFF.

This chain links TRBV6-1 with TRBJ2-1. Germline CDR1 is MNHNS and CDR2 is SASEGT. The CDR3 consists of 14 residues. CDR3 region: CASTIMSSYNEQFF.

The chain recombines TRBV13 with TRBJ2-7; as DNA is missing, the TRBD2 call by TCRdb cannot be tested. This CDR3 is 14 amino acids long. Germline V CDR1 and CDR2: PRHDT, FYEKMQ (reference sequence). The CDR3 sequence: CASSSSGSEYEQYF.

The V call is TRBV19, the J call TRBJ2-1. Per the germline V gene, CDR1 is LNHDA and CDR2 is SQIVND (reference sequence). The length of the CDR3 is 14 residues. CDR3 sequence: CASSRGFAYNEQFF.

The CDR3 spells CATSRLQSALLSYNEQFF. The chain links TRBV15 to TRBJ2-1; TCRdb's assignment of TRBD1 cannot be checked, as there is no DNA. The germline V gene encodes CDR1 LNHNV and CDR2 YYDKDF (reference sequence). CDR3 length: 18 amino acids.

V gene TRBV11-3 combines with J gene TRBJ2-5. The CDR3 consists of 14 residues. The germline CDR1 and CDR2 sequences are SGHNT and YENEEA. The chain's CDR3 is CASSLGLYGETQYF.

The chain uses TRBV29-1 and TRBJ1-5; TCRdb picks TRBD1, but there is no DNA to check that call. The germline CDR1 and CDR2 sequences are SQVTM and ANQGSEA. This CDR3 comprises 14 residues. CDR3 in amino acids: CSVVRDRINQPQHF.

V and J are TRBV28 and TRBJ2-6; absent DNA, TCRdb's TRBD1 call cannot be checked. CDR3 length: 16 amino acids. Germline V lookup: CDR1 MDHEN, CDR2 SYDVKM. CDR3 loop: CASSGAGSSGANVLTF.